The next 5 T cell receptor beta chains were all read from a single sample in a study of CXCR3-negative and CXCR3-positive naive CD8 T cells. Findings and caveats of the study: Naive CXCR3-positive cells had TRB CDR3s more hydrophobic than those of CXCR3-negative naive cells.

Libraries of TRB cDNA were made by 5' RACE and carried UMIs. Reprocessing the 5' RACE reads, TCRdb reports a single entry for every CDR3 protein and omits DNA. This sample's table has about 6,900 distinct CDR3 sequences. Antigens of these TCRs are unknown. The sequencing input was naive CXCR3+ CD8+ T cells from blood. This sample's subset: CD45RO-CCR7+CD27+CD95- naive CD8+ T cells expressing CXCR3 (TNR3+). Source of these receptors: a human donor in good health. Some clones in this sample may be carry-over from other donors' samples.

The V and J genes are TRBV20-1 and TRBJ1-4; TCRdb lists TRBD1, though no DNA is available to test this call. The V gene's germline CDR1 is DFQATT and CDR2 SNEGSKA (reference sequence). This CDR3 is built from 18 residues. CDR3 residues: CSARDNRDRAATNEKLFF.

This clonotype is labeled medium-sized (0.01 to 0.1%) based on frequency. The chain uses TRBV29-1 and TRBJ2-1; without DNA, the TCRdb call of TRBD1 cannot be checked. CDR3 length: 12 amino acids. The germline V gene has CDR1 SQVTM and CDR2 ANQGSEA. The CDR3: CSPGGVRDEQFF.

Considering frequency, this clonotype is medium-sized. The gene calls are TRBV23-1 and TRBJ1-1; TCRdb gives TRBD1 as the D gene, but with no DNA this cannot be confirmed. TRBV23-1 is designated an ORF whose function remains uncertain. The CDR3 is 14 residues long. CDR3 residues: CASSRGYLNTEAFF.

Judged by frequency, this clonotype is medium-sized. The chain uses TRBV12-3 or TRBV12-4 and TRBJ2-7; the D call of TRBD1 rests on TCRdb alone, since no DNA is present to check it. The CDR3 extends over 14 amino acids. CDR3 in amino acids: CASSLSRGLDEQYF.

This clonotype is called medium-sized based on its frequency. This chain links TRBV5-1 with TRBJ2-1; no DNA is available, so the TRBD2 call from TCRdb remains unchecked. From germline, CDR1 is SGHRS and CDR2 YFSETQ. The CDR3 is made up of 17 amino acids. The CDR3 sequence is CASSSLAGDPSYNEQFF.